This TCR beta chain originates from a study of OX40 agonist ivuxolimab in advanced cancers. Germline CDR1 is SGHVS and CDR2 is FNYEAQ. This CDR3 has 13 amino acids. V shed 3 bases and J shed 5 bases, with 11 bases lying between them. Profiled with immunoSEQ multiplex PCR; TCRdb holds only in-frame clones, not every one. Counted here are roughly 30,000 clones, approximately 91% occurring once; the ten biggest clones make up roughly 53%. Exclusion applied to patients with autoimmune disease history or systemic immunosuppression. This chain joins TRBV7-6 and TRBJ2-7; no clear D gene. The sequence derives from an adult with an advanced solid tumor such as melanoma, head and neck, liver or kidney cancer. Sequencing was performed on CD4+ or CD8+ T cells sorted from blood, taken in a trial of the OX40 agonist ivuxolimab. The CDR3 reads CASSFKGGDEQYF. The CDR3 DNA reads TGTGCCAGCAGCTTCAAGGGTGGAGACGAGCAGTACTTC.